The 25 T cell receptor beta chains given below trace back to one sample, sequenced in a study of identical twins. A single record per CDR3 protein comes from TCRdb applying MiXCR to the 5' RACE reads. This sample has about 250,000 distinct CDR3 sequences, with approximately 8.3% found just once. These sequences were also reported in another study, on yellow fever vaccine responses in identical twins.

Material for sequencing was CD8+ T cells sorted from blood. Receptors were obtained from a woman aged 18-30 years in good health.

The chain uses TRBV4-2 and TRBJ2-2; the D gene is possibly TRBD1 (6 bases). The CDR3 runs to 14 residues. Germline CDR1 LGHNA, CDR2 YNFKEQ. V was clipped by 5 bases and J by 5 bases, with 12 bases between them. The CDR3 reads CASSDGQFTGELFF. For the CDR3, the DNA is TGTGCCAGCAGCGACGGACAGTTTACCGGGGAGCTGTTTTTT.

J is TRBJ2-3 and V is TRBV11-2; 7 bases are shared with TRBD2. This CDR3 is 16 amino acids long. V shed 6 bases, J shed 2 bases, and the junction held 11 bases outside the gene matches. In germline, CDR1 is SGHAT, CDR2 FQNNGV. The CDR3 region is CASSLREGGITDTQYF. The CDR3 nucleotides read TGTGCCAGCAGTCTCAGGGAGGGTGGGATCACAGATACGCAGTATTTT.

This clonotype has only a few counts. The CDR3 reads CASTRGEDGELFF. In DNA, the CDR3 is TGTGCCAGCACCCGAGGGGAAGACGGGGAGCTGTTTTTT. The chain employs TRBV28 and TRBJ2-2, with D perhaps TRBD1 or TRBD2 (5 bases each). The CDR3 consists of 13 residues. The V end lost 7 bases, the J end lost 7 bases, and 13 bases lay between the germline ends. Germline V CDR1 and CDR2: MDHEN, SYDVKM. The full variable domain, with the rest looked up from reference TRBV28 and TRBJ2-2, is DVKVTQSSRYLVKRTGEKVFLECVQDMDHENMFWYRQDPGLGLRLIYFSYDVKMKEKGDIPEGYSVSREKKERFSLILESASTNQTSMYLCASTRGEDGELFFGEGSRLTVL.

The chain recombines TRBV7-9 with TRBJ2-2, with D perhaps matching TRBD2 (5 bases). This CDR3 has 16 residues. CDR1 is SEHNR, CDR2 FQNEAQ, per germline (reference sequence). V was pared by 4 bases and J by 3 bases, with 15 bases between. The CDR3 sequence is CASSSLDLRDTGELFF. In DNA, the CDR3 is TGTGCCAGCAGCTCGTTGGACTTACGGGACACCGGGGAGCTGTTTTTT. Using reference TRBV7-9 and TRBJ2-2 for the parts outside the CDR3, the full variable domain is DTGVSQNPRHKITKRGQNVTFRCDPISEHNRLYWYRQTLGQGPEFLTYFQNEAQLEKSRLLSDRFSAERPKGSFSTLEIQRTEQGDSAMYLCASSSLDLRDTGELFFGEGSRLTVL.

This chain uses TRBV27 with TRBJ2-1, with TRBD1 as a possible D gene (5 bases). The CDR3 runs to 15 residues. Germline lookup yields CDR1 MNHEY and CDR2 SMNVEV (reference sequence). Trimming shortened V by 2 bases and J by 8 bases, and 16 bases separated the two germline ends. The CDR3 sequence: CASSLHLQGSYEQFF. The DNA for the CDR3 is TGTGCCAGCAGTTTACACTTGCAGGGATCTTATGAGCAGTTCTTC.

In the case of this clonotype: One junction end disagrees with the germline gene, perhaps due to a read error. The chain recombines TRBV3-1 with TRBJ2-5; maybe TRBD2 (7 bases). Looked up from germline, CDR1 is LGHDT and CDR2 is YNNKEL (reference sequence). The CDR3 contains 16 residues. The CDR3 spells CACSPQGGGRVETQYF. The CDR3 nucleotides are TGTGCCTGCAGCCCCCAGGGCGGGGGCCGTGTGGAGACCCAGTACTTC.

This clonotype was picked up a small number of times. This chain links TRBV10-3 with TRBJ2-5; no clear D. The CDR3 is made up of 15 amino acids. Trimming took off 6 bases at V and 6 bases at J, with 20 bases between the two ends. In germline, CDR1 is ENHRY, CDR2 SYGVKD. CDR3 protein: CAISPQALSDQTQYF. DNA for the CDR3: TGTGCCATCAGCCCTCAAGCGCTGAGCGATCAGACCCAGTACTTC.

CDR3 loop: CSVEDLNSSYEQYF. As DNA, the CDR3 is TGCAGCGTTGAAGATCTGAACAGCTCCTACGAGCAGTACTTC. This sequence joins TRBV29-1 and TRBJ2-7; D is unclear. The V and J ends lost 0 bases and 0 bases respectively, with 9 bases between them. Germline loops: CDR1 SQVTM, CDR2 ANQGSEA. CDR3 size: 14 residues.

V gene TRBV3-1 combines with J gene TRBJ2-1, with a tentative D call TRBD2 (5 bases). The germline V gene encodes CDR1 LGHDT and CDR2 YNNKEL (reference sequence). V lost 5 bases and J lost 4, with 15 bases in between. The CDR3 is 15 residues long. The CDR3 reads CASSSGNTAYNEQFF. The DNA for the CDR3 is TGTGCCAGCAGCTCCGGGAACACTGCTTACAATGAGCAGTTCTTC.

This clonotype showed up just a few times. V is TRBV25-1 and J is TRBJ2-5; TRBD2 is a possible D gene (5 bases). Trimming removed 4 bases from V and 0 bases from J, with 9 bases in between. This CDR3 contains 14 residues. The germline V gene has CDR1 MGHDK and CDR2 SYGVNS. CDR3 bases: TGTGCCAGCAGTGTAGACTACTACCAAGAGACCCAGTACTTC. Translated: CASSVDYYQETQYF.

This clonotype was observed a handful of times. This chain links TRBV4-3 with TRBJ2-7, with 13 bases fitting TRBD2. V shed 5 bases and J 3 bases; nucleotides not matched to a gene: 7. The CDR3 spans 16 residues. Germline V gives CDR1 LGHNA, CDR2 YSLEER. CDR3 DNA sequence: TGCGCCAGCAGCTACTATAGGACTAGCGGGGGCTACGAGCAGTACTTC. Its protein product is CASSYYRTSGGYEQYF.

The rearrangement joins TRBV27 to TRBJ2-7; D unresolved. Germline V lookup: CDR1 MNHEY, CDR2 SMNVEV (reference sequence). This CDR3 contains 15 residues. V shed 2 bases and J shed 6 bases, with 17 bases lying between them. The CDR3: CASSLHLGGGVEQYF. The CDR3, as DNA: TGTGCCAGCAGTTTACATCTTGGTGGTGGCGTCGAGCAGTACTTC.

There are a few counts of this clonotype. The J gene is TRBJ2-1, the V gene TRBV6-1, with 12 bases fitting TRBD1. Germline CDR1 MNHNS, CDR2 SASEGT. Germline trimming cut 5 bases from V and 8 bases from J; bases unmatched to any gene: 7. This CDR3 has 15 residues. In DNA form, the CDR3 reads TGTGCCAGCAGTACCGGGACAGGGGGCTTCGATGAGCAGTTCTTC. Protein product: CASSTGTGGFDEQFF.

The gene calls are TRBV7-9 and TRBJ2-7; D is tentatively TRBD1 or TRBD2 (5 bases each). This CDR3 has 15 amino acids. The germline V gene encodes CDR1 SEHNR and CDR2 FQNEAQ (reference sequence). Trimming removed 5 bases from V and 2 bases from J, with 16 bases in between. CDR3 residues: CASSPPREKPYEQYF. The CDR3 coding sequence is TGTGCCAGCAGCCCGCCCAGGGAGAAGCCCTACGAGCAGTACTTC.

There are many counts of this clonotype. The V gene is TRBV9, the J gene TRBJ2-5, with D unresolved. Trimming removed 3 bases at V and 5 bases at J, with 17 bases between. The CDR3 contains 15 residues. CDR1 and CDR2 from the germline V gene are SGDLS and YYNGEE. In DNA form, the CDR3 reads TGTGCCAGCAGCGCATGGACGGAGCTGGTCGAGACCCAGTACTTC. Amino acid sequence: CASSAWTELVETQYF.

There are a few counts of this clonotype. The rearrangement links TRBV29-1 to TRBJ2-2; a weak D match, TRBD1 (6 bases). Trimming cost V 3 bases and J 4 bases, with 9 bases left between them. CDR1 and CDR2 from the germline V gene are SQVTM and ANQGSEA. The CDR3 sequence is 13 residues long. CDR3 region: CSVERGFTGELFF. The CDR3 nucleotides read TGCAGCGTTGAGAGGGGGTTCACCGGGGAGCTGTTTTTT.

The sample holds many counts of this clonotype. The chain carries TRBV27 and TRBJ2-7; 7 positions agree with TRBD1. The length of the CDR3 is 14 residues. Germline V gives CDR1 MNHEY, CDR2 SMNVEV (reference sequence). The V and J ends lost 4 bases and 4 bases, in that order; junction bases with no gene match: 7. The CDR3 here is CASSYGGTEYEQYF. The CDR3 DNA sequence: TGTGCCAGCAGTTACGGTGGGACAGAATACGAGCAGTACTTC.

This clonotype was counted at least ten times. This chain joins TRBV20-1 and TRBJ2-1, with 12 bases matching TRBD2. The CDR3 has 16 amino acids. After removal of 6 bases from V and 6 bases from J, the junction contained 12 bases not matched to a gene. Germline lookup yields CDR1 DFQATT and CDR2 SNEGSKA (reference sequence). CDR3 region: CSALYGLAGNFNEQFF. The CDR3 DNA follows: TGCAGTGCCCTTTACGGACTAGCGGGAAATTTCAATGAGCAGTTCTTC.

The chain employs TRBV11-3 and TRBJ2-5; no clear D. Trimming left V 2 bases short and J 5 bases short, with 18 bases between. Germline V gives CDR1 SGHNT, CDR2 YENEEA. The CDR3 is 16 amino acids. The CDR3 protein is CASSLSSGQRWETQYF. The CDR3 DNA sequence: TGTGCCAGCAGCTTATCGTCGGGTCAAAGGTGGGAGACCCAGTACTTC.

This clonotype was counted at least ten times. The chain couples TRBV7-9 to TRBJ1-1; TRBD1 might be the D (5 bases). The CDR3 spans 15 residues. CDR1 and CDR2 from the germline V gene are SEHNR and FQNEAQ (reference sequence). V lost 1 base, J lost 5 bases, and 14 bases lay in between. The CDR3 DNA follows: TGTGCCAGCAGCTTAGTTGGGGGTCACTTTACTGAAGCTTTCTTT. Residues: CASSLVGGHFTEAFF. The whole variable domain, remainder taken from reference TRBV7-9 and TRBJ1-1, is DTGVSQNPRHKITKRGQNVTFRCDPISEHNRLYWYRQTLGQGPEFLTYFQNEAQLEKSRLLSDRFSAERPKGSFSTLEIQRTEQGDSAMYLCASSLVGGHFTEAFFGQGTRLTVV.

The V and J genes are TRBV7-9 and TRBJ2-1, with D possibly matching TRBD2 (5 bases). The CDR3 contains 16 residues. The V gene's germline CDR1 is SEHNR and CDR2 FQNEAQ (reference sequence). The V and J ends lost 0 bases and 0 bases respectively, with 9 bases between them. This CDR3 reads CASSLASSRSYNEQFF. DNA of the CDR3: TGTGCCAGCAGCTTAGCGTCTAGCCGCTCCTACAATGAGCAGTTCTTC.

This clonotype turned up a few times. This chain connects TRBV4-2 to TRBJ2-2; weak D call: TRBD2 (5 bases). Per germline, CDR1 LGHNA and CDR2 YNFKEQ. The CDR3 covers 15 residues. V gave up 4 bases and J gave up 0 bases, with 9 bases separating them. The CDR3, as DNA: TGTGCCAGCAGCCCTCGGACTTCGAACACCGGGGAGCTGTTTTTT. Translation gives CASSPRTSNTGELFF.

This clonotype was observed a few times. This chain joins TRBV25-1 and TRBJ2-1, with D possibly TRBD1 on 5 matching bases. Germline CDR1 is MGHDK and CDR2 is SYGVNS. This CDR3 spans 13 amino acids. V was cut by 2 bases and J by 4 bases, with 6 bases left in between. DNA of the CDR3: TGTGCCAGCAGTGAAGCAGGGTACAATGAGCAGTTCTTC. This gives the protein CASSEAGYNEQFF.

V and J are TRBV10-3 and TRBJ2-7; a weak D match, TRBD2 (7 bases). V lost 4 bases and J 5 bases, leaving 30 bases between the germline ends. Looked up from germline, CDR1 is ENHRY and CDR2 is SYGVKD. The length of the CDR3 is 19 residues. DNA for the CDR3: TGTGCCATCAGTGGACAGGCCGGGACTACCCCAGTCTTTGTGAACGAGCAGTACTTC. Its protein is CAISGQAGTTPVFVNEQYF.

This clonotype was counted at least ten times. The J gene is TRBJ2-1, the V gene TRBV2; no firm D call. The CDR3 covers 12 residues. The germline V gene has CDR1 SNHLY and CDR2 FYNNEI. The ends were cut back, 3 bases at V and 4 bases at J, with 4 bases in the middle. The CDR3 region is CASSDGYNEQFF. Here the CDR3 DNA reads TGTGCCAGCAGTGACGGGTACAATGAGCAGTTCTTC.